Listed below are T cell receptor beta chains from one sample, sequenced in a study of blood T cell repertoires in COVID-19. Here immunoSEQ multiplex PCR was the method, and the copy in TCRdb shows in-frame clones only, minus some. Here the sample spans approximately 57,000 clones, about 87% being singletons. The sequencing sample was made of peripheral blood. These receptors came from a middle-aged man with acute or convalescent COVID-19. CDR3s include the opening cysteine and the closing phenylalanine or tryptophan. The order of the fields is CDR3 protein, CDR3 DNA, clone size, D gene, J gene, V gene. D genes are given only for firm matches. Clone size is stated in some rows and not others, as once, few, many or a class when expanded.

CDR3 protein: CASSQSETQYF
CDR3 DNA: TGTGCCAGCAGCCAGTCGGAGACCCAGTACTTC
clone size: NA
D gene: NA
J gene: TRBJ2-5
V gene: TRBV14

CDR3 protein: CASRPGYNEQFF
CDR3 DNA: TGTGCCAGCAGGCCGGGCTACAATGAGCAGTTCTTC
clone size: NA
D gene: NA
J gene: TRBJ2-1
V gene: TRBV5-8

CDR3 protein: CASRVASGYEQYF
CDR3 DNA: TGTGCCAGTCGAGTGGCTAGCGGATACGAGCAGTACTTC
clone size: NA
D gene: TRBD2
J gene: TRBJ2-7
V gene: TRBV2

CDR3 protein: CASSESGPGANVLTF
CDR3 DNA: TGTGCCAGCAGTGAGTCAGGGCCCGGGGCCAACGTCCTGACTTTC
clone size: few
D gene: NA
J gene: TRBJ2-6
V gene: TRBV6-4

CDR3 protein: CASSVVRGASGNTIYF
CDR3 DNA: TGTGCCAGCAGTGTAGTCAGGGGAGCGTCTGGAAACACCATATATTTT
clone size: NA
D gene: NA
J gene: TRBJ1-3
V gene: TRBV2

CDR3 protein: CASSGLSGGISNYGYTF
CDR3 DNA: TGTGCCAGCAGTGGACTATCCGGGGGAATAAGTAACTATGGCTACACCTTC
clone size: NA
D gene: NA
J gene: TRBJ1-2
V gene: TRBV6-1

CDR3 protein: CASSFQGAGDTIYF
CDR3 DNA: TGTGCCAGCAGCTTCCAGGGGGCCGGGGACACCATATATTTT
clone size: NA
D gene: TRBD1
J gene: TRBJ1-3
V gene: TRBV7-3

CDR3 protein: CASSTYRGTGELFF
CDR3 DNA: TGTGCCAGCAGCACGTACAGGGGAACCGGGGAGCTGTTTTTT
clone size: NA
D gene: TRBD1
J gene: TRBJ2-2
V gene: TRBV11-1

CDR3 protein: CASSQDRVAGMYQETQYF
CDR3 DNA: TGTGCCAGCAGCCAAGACCGAGTAGCGGGGATGTACCAAGAGACCCAGTACTTC
clone size: NA
D gene: TRBD2
J gene: TRBJ2-5
V gene: TRBV4-2

CDR3 protein: CASTQGQGFDEQYF
CDR3 DNA: TGCGCCAGCACCCAGGGACAGGGTTTCGACGAGCAGTACTTC
clone size: NA
D gene: TRBD1
J gene: TRBJ2-7
V gene: TRBV5-1

CDR3 protein: CASSQGTSPEEQYF
CDR3 DNA: TGTGCCAGCTCACAGGGGACTTCCCCAGAGGAGCAGTACTTC
clone size: NA
D gene: NA
J gene: TRBJ2-7
V gene: TRBV18

CDR3 protein: CASSLAGFNYEQYF
CDR3 DNA: TGTGCCAGCAGTTTAGCAGGGTTCAACTACGAGCAGTACTTC
clone size: NA
D gene: NA
J gene: TRBJ2-7
V gene: TRBV27

CDR3 protein: CASSEGQGKEAFF
CDR3 DNA: TGTGCCAGCAGCGAGGGACAGGGGAAAGAAGCTTTCTTT
clone size: NA
D gene: TRBD1
J gene: TRBJ1-1
V gene: TRBV7-9

CDR3 protein: CASSFVSGGDNEQFF
CDR3 DNA: TGTGCCAGCAGTTTTGTTAGCGGGGGGGACAATGAGCAGTTCTTC
clone size: NA
D gene: TRBD2
J gene: TRBJ2-1
V gene: TRBV28

CDR3 protein: CATSAYRNSPLHF
CDR3 DNA: TGTGCCACCAGTGCCTATCGTAATTCACCCCTCCACTTT
clone size: few
D gene: NA
J gene: TRBJ1-6
V gene: TRBV24-1

CDR3 protein: CASSPPGTAGNTIYF
CDR3 DNA: TGTGCCAGCTCACCACCCGGGACAGCCGGAAACACCATATATTTT
clone size: NA
D gene: TRBD1
J gene: TRBJ1-3
V gene: TRBV18

CDR3 protein: CASSLPTGEYSPLHF
CDR3 DNA: TGTGCCAGCAGCTTGCCGACAGGAGAATATTCACCCCTCCACTTT
clone size: NA
D gene: NA
J gene: TRBJ1-6
V gene: TRBV11-2

CDR3 protein: CASSLVPSGTGNEPQHF
CDR3 DNA: TGCGCCAGCAGCTTGGTTCCTTCAGGGACAGGGAACGAGCCCCAGCATTTT
clone size: NA
D gene: TRBD1
J gene: TRBJ1-5
V gene: TRBV5-1

CDR3 protein: CASSAHPTSGRAQQYF
CDR3 DNA: TGTGCCAGCAGCGCCCATCCGACTAGCGGGAGGGCCCAGCAGTACTTC
clone size: NA
D gene: TRBD2
J gene: TRBJ2-7
V gene: TRBV9

CDR3 protein: CASTTDPYNEQFF
CDR3 DNA: TGTGCCAGCACGACAGACCCCTACAATGAGCAGTTCTTC
clone size: NA
D gene: NA
J gene: TRBJ2-1
V gene: TRBV27

CDR3 protein: CASNRAGESREQFF
CDR3 DNA: TGCGCCAGCAATCGAGCGGGAGAAAGTCGTGAGCAGTTCTTC
clone size: NA
D gene: TRBD2
J gene: TRBJ2-1
V gene: TRBV5-1

CDR3 protein: CASNQGGLNTEAFF
CDR3 DNA: TGTGCCAGCAACCAGGGGGGCTTGAACACTGAAGCTTTCTTT
clone size: once
D gene: TRBD1
J gene: TRBJ1-1
V gene: TRBV25-1

CDR3 protein: CASRQGYEQYF
CDR3 DNA: TGTGCCAGCAGACAGGGGTACGAGCAGTACTTC
clone size: NA
D gene: TRBD1
J gene: TRBJ2-7
V gene: TRBV28

CDR3 protein: CASSPGTRAGGEQFF
CDR3 DNA: TGCGCCAGCAGCCCCGGGACTAGAGCCGGCGGTGAGCAGTTCTTC
clone size: NA
D gene: TRBD2
J gene: TRBJ2-1
V gene: TRBV5-1

CDR3 protein: CASSDSSGSADTQYF
CDR3 DNA: TGTGCCAGCAGTGACTCGAGCGGGAGTGCAGATACGCAGTATTTT
clone size: once
D gene: TRBD2
J gene: TRBJ2-3
V gene: TRBV6-4

CDR3 protein: CASSGGEQLSNQPQHF
CDR3 DNA: TGTGCCAGCAGTGGGGGGGAACAGCTTAGCAATCAGCCCCAGCATTTT
clone size: NA
D gene: NA
J gene: TRBJ1-5
V gene: TRBV6-1

CDR3 protein: CASSLARQPQHF
CDR3 DNA: TGTGCCAGCAGCTTGGCGCGGCAGCCCCAGCATTTT
clone size: once
D gene: NA
J gene: TRBJ1-5
V gene: TRBV5-6

CDR3 protein: CASSPLAGIGKSSYNEQFF
CDR3 DNA: TGTGCCAGCTCACCACTAGCGGGGATAGGCAAGAGCTCCTACAATGAGCAGTTCTTC
clone size: NA
D gene: TRBD2
J gene: TRBJ2-1
V gene: TRBV18

CDR3 protein: CASSQDRGYNSPLHF
CDR3 DNA: TGTGCCAGCAGCCAAGATAGGGGATATAATTCACCCCTCCACTTT
clone size: NA
D gene: NA
J gene: TRBJ1-6
V gene: TRBV14

CDR3 protein: CASSLRSGTGDTEAFF
CDR3 DNA: TGTGCCAGCAGTTTGAGGAGCGGGACAGGGGATACTGAAGCTTTCTTT
clone size: NA
D gene: TRBD1
J gene: TRBJ1-1
V gene: TRBV27

CDR3 protein: CASSPFGTGDGNQPQHF
CDR3 DNA: TGTGCCAGCAGCCCATTTGGTACAGGGGACGGCAATCAGCCCCAGCATTTT
clone size: NA
D gene: TRBD1
J gene: TRBJ1-5
V gene: TRBV7-6

CDR3 protein: CASSPEGTGGLRVIF
CDR3 DNA: TGTGCCAGCTCACCAGAGGGGACAGGGGGCCTAAGGGTCATCTTC
clone size: NA
D gene: TRBD1
J gene: TRBJ2-4
V gene: TRBV18

CDR3 protein: CATSVASGSWNSYNEQFF
CDR3 DNA: TGTGCCACCAGTGTGGCTAGCGGGAGTTGGAACTCCTACAATGAGCAGTTCTTC
clone size: NA
D gene: TRBD2
J gene: TRBJ2-1
V gene: TRBV24-1

CDR3 protein: CASSLVVGGRPYNEQFF
CDR3 DNA: TGTGCCAGCAGCTTGGTGGTGGGTGGGAGACCCTACAATGAGCAGTTCTTC
clone size: NA
D gene: NA
J gene: TRBJ2-1
V gene: TRBV5-6

CDR3 protein: CASSLGLGQPSDGYTF
CDR3 DNA: TGTGCCAGCAGCTTGGGTTTAGGACAGCCGTCCGATGGCTACACCTTC
clone size: NA
D gene: NA
J gene: TRBJ1-2
V gene: TRBV5-4